This T cell receptor beta chain was sequenced during a study of early T cells in non-severe SARS-CoV-2 infection. Study as a whole: Sequencing was performed on bulk RNA from unsorted whole blood, leaving chains unpaired.

Unique molecular identifier tags were affixed to discrete cDNA molecules. TCRdb re-analysed the 5' RACE reads in MiXCR, keeping a single row per CDR3 protein. The sample lists approximately 81,000 distinct CDR3 sequences, roughly 5.7% occurring once. This CDR3 region has 13 residues. V lost 3 bases and J lost 7, with 12 bases in between. Germline CDR1 is WNHNN and CDR2 is SYGVQD (reference sequence). This clonotype has just a few counts. This sequence was found in an adult who was a healthcare worker with PCR-confirmed SARS-CoV-2 infection or an uninfected control (not recorded which). The chain carries TRBV10-1 and TRBJ2-5; D is unresolved. Sequenced material: whole blood. CDR3 amino acids: CASSESPTGTQYF. CDR3 in DNA: TGCGCCAGCAGTGAATCCCCGACTGGGACCCAGTACTTC.